One sample yielded the 28 T cell receptor beta chains listed below, sequenced in a study of T cell responses to AZD1222 COVID-19 vaccine. Produced via immunoSEQ multiplex PCR; TCRdb's table is partial and in-frame only. Among around 150,000 clones listed, around 92% were seen once. The specimen comprised peripheral blood, sampled 28 days after the second AZD1222 dose. These receptor sequences come from an adult who received the AZD1222 COVID-19 vaccine.

The J gene is TRBJ2-6, the V gene TRBV5-4, with D unresolved. V lost 2 bases and J 0 bases, leaving 6 bases between the germline ends. CDR1 is SGHNT and CDR2 is YYREEE in the germline V gene (reference sequence). This CDR3 region has 15 residues. Written as DNA, the CDR3 is TGTGCCAGCAGCTTCCTCGGCTCTGGGGCCAACGTCCTGACTTTC. Its translation is CASSFLGSGANVLTF.

The J gene is TRBJ1-4, the V gene TRBV7-8, with no clear D. Germline V gene data show CDR1 as SGHVS and CDR2 as FQNEAQ. CDR3 length equals 14 residues. V was cut by 2 bases and J by 7 bases, with 11 bases left in between. The CDR3 here is CASSLLRGSEKLFF. CDR3 nucleotides: TGTGCCAGCAGCTTATTAAGAGGAAGTGAAAAACTGTTTTTT.

The genes are TRBV28 and TRBJ1-2; 9 nucleotides line up with TRBD1. Trimming took 1 base from V and 4 from J; bases not matched to a gene: 4. The germline V gene encodes CDR1 MDHEN and CDR2 SYDVKM. This CDR3 comprises 15 residues. This CDR3 reads CASSLLGQGPYGYTF. The CDR3 nucleotides read TGTGCCAGCAGTTTATTGGGACAGGGACCCTATGGCTACACCTTC.

This clone occurred a few times. V gene TRBV19 combines with J gene TRBJ2-1; D is possibly TRBD1 or TRBD2 (5 bases each). The CDR3 covers 11 residues. Germline V gene sequence: CDR1 LNHDA, CDR2 SQIVND (reference sequence). Trimming pared 6 bases from V and 10 bases from J, leaving 10 bases between. Written as DNA, the CDR3 is TGTGCCAGTAGGATGGGGACGGAGCAGTTCTTC. Protein product: CASRMGTEQFF.

DNA of the CDR3: TGTGCCAGCAGCTTAAGTGCGCAGCCCCAGCATTTT. It yields the protein CASSLSAQPQHF. This chain uses TRBV7-2 with TRBJ1-5; D uncertain. Germline V CDR1 and CDR2: SGHTA, FQGNSA. Trimming took 2 bases from V and 7 from J, leaving 6 bases between them. This CDR3 contains 12 residues.

The V and J genes are TRBV6-5 and TRBJ2-7; unclear D gene. This CDR3 spans 14 amino acids. CDR1 and CDR2 from the germline V gene are MNHEY and SVGAGI. Trimming pared 0 bases from V and 0 bases from J, leaving 6 bases between. DNA of the CDR3: TGTGCCAGCAGTTACTCCGGAAGCTCCTACGAGCAGTACTTC. Its translation: CASSYSGSSYEQYF.

This clone was detected once. The V gene is TRBV7-3, the J gene TRBJ1-3; D may be TRBD1 (5 bases). Germline-derived CDR1 and CDR2 are SGHTA and FQGTGA. The CDR3 loop spans 16 amino acids. V was cut by 5 bases and J by 0 bases, with 14 bases left in between. CDR3 DNA sequence: TGTGCCAGCAGCCCCGGGACCCCCGGCTCTGGAAACACCATATATTTT. Protein sequence: CASSPGTPGSGNTIYF.

V usage is TRBV28 and J usage is TRBJ1-6, with D perhaps matching TRBD1 (6 bases). Trimming shortened V by 5 bases and J by 10 bases, and 15 bases separated the two germline ends. Germline CDR1 MDHEN, CDR2 SYDVKM. The CDR3 length is 14 residues. The CDR3 coding sequence is TGTGCCAGCAGTCGTCACTACAGGGACTCACCCCTCCACTTT. It codes for CASSRHYRDSPLHF.

The rearrangement links TRBV3-1 (or the pseudogene TRBV3-2) to TRBJ1-1, with D maybe TRBD1 (6 bases). V dropped 0 bases and J dropped 2 bases, with 13 bases sitting between them. CDR1 LGHDT and CDR2 YNNKEL come from the germline V gene (reference sequence). The CDR3 sequence is 16 residues long. The CDR3 coding sequence is TGTGCCAGCAGCCAAGATGGCCACAGGGATAACACTGAAGCTTTCTTT. Residues: CASSQDGHRDNTEAFF.

V is TRBV28 and J is TRBJ1-1, with 7 bases identical to TRBD1. The CDR3 sequence is 15 residues long. Losses at the gene ends were 2 bases for V and 11 bases for J; bases not matched to a gene: 14. Germline V gene sequence: CDR1 MDHEN, CDR2 SYDVKM. The CDR3 loop reads CASSLNGEGAIQAFF. In DNA form, the CDR3 reads TGTGCCAGCAGTTTAAATGGGGAGGGGGCGATTCAGGCTTTCTTT.

J is TRBJ1-2 and V is TRBV2; D is ambiguous. The ends were cut back, 3 bases at V and 3 bases at J, with 2 bases in the middle. This CDR3 contains 11 residues. The germline CDR1 and CDR2 sequences are SNHLY and FYNNEI. The CDR3 nucleotides read TGTGCCAGCAGTGAGGACTATGGCTACACCTTC. It translates to CASSEDYGYTF.

The chain combines TRBV7-2 with TRBJ1-1, with D maybe TRBD1 (5 bases). V shed 2 bases and J shed 11 bases, with 15 bases lying between them. Germline CDR1 SGHTA, CDR2 FQGNSA. This CDR3 has 13 amino acids. The CDR3 DNA is TGTGCCAGCAGCTTACCTGGGGCGAGACGCGCTTTCTTT. Amino acid sequence: CASSLPGARRAFF. The variable domain in full, with the rest retrieved from reference TRBV7-2 and TRBJ1-1, is GAGVSQSPSNKVTEKGKDVELRCDPISGHTALYWYRQSLGQGLEFLIYFQGNSAPDKSGLPSDRFSAERTGGSVSTLTIQRTQQEDSAVYLCASSLPGARRAFFGQGTRLTVV.

The genes are TRBV19 and TRBJ2-2; D assignment may be TRBD1 or TRBD2 (6 bases each). The germline gives CDR1 LNHDA, CDR2 SQIVND (reference sequence). V was cut by 7 bases and J by 7 bases, with 13 bases left in between. This CDR3 is built from 13 residues. The CDR3 region is CASKRGASGELFF. CDR3 DNA: TGTGCCAGTAAGAGGGGGGCCAGCGGGGAGCTGTTTTTT.

J is TRBJ2-4 and V is TRBV19, with D possibly being TRBD1 (6 bases). Trimming removed 3 bases from V and 2 bases from J, with 8 bases in between. Germline loops: CDR1 LNHDA, CDR2 SQIVND (reference sequence). The CDR3 runs 14 residues. CDR3: CASSIRGTKNIQYF. CDR3 nucleotides: TGTGCCAGTAGTATTAGGGGGACCAAAAACATTCAGTACTTC.

J is TRBJ2-7 and V is TRBV6-2 or TRBV6-3; D tentatively fits TRBD1 or TRBD2 (7 bases each). The V and J ends lost 2 bases and 8 bases respectively, with 16 bases between them. Per the germline V gene, CDR1 is MNHEY and CDR2 is SVGEGT. The CDR3 spans 14 residues. The CDR3 DNA follows: TGTGCCAGCAGTTACCAACCCCAGGGGGGGCAGCAGTACTTC. It translates to CASSYQPQGGQQYF.

This chain joins TRBV7-9 and TRBJ2-1, with 7 bases lining up with TRBD2. The V segment lost 3 bases and the J segment 4 bases; nucleotides outside the gene matches: 6. Germline V CDR1 and CDR2: SEHNR, FQNEAQ (reference sequence). The CDR3 runs 15 residues. The CDR3, as DNA: TGTGCCAGCAGCTTCCAGCGGGAAGCATACAATGAGCAGTTCTTC. This encodes CASSFQREAYNEQFF. The full variable domain, completed using reference TRBV7-9 and TRBJ2-1, is DTGVSQNPRHKITKRGQNVTFRCDPISEHNRLYWYRQTLGQGPEFLTYFQNEAQLEKSRLLSDRFSAERPKGSFSTLEIQRTEQGDSAMYLCASSFQREAYNEQFFGPGTRLTVL.

This clone turned up a few times. The gene calls are TRBV30 and TRBJ1-1; D is uncertain. The CDR3 sequence is 11 residues long. Germline assignment: CDR1 GTSNPN and CDR2 SVGIG (reference sequence). The V end lost 3 bases, the J end lost 9 bases, and 11 bases lay between the germline ends. The CDR3: CAWSPGLKAFF. CDR3 bases: TGTGCCTGGAGCCCGGGCCTGAAAGCTTTCTTT.

The rearrangement uses TRBV13 and TRBJ1-1; the match to TRBD1 covers 10 bases. Germline values: CDR1 PRHDT, CDR2 FYEKMQ (reference sequence). CDR3 length: 16 residues. The V gene end was trimmed by 3 bases and the J gene end by 0 bases; junction bases not matched to a gene: 4. CDR3 sequence reads: CASSFLGQGMNTEAFF. The CDR3 coding sequence is TGTGCCAGCAGCTTCCTGGGACAGGGGATGAACACTGAAGCTTTCTTT.

The chain combines TRBV5-5 with TRBJ1-5; D not resolved. The ends were cut back, 5 bases at V and 0 bases at J, with 18 bases in the middle. The CDR3 runs to 17 residues. CDR1 and CDR2 from the germline V gene are SGHKS and YYEKEE (reference sequence). Written as DNA, the CDR3 is TGTGCCAGCAGTCCTAGACCGGTTGGGGATAGCAATCAGCCCCAGCATTTT. Protein product: CASSPRPVGDSNQPQHF.

V is TRBV19 and J is TRBJ1-1; 7 bases fit TRBD1. The germline V gene encodes CDR1 LNHDA and CDR2 SQIVND (reference sequence). Trimming took 6 bases from V and 0 from J; bases not matched to a gene: 7. This CDR3 has 15 residues. The CDR3 reads CASRRQGNMNTEAFF. The CDR3 DNA reads TGTGCCAGTAGGAGACAGGGAAACATGAACACTGAAGCTTTCTTT.

This clone was seen only a few times. The DNA of the CDR3 is TGTGCCAGCAGCCTCGCCCGGGGGACAGGGTGGAACGAGCAGTACTTC. Translation: CASSLARGTGWNEQYF. The V gene is TRBV5-4, the J gene TRBJ2-7, with TRBD1 matching over 9 bases. Germline V gives CDR1 SGHNT, CDR2 YYREEE (reference sequence). Losses at the gene ends were 4 bases for V and 5 bases for J; bases not matched to a gene: 13. This CDR3 is 16 amino acids long.

This chain links TRBV18 with TRBJ1-1; 11 bases align to TRBD1. Germline V gene lookup returns CDR1 KGHSH and CDR2 LQKENI. The CDR3 sequence is 14 residues long. Losses at the gene ends were 6 bases for V and 1 base for J; bases not matched to a gene: 1. The CDR3 nucleotides read TGTGCCAGCTCCGGGACAGGGGGGAACACTGAAGCTTTCTTT. Translation gives CASSGTGGNTEAFF. Complete variable domain (other parts from reference TRBV18 and TRBJ1-1): NAGVMQNPRHLVRRRGQEARLRCSPMKGHSHVYWYRQLPEEGLKFMVYLQKENIIDESGMPKERFSAEFPKEGPSILRIQQVVRGDSAAYFCASSGTGGNTEAFFGQGTRLTVV.

As concerns this clone: The identical CDR3 is also encoded by other nucleotide sequences in the sample. This chain connects TRBV6-5 to TRBJ1-5; maybe TRBD1 (6 bases). Trimming left V 6 bases short and J 4 bases short, with 7 bases between. Germline values: CDR1 MNHEY, CDR2 SVGAGI. CDR3 length: 12 residues. In nucleotides, the CDR3 is TGTGCCAGCAGAACAGGGAATCAGCCCCAGCATTTT. It yields the protein CASRTGNQPQHF.

The chain combines TRBV5-1 with TRBJ2-5, with D perhaps TRBD1 (6 bases). The CDR3 consists of 13 residues. In germline, CDR1 is SGHRS, CDR2 YFSETQ. Trimming took 4 bases from V and 3 from J, leaving 10 bases between them. CDR3 residues: CASSSRDKETQYF. DNA of the CDR3: TGCGCCAGCAGCAGCCGGGACAAAGAGACCCAGTACTTC.

The chain uses TRBV25-1 and TRBJ2-1; 12 nucleotides line up with TRBD2. With 10 bases clipped from V and 3 bases from J, the junction kept 4 bases outside the gene matches. Germline V gives CDR1 MGHDK, CDR2 SYGVNS. This CDR3 comprises 14 residues. The CDR3 reads CATLAGGLYNEQFF. The CDR3 DNA sequence: TGTGCCACGCTAGCGGGAGGGCTCTACAATGAGCAGTTCTTC. Supplemented by reference TRBV25-1 and TRBJ2-1, the full variable domain reads EADIYQTPRYLVIGTGKKITLECSQTMGHDKMYWYQQDPGMELHLIHYSYGVNSTEKGDLSSESTVSRIRTEHFPLTLESARPSHTSQYLCATLAGGLYNEQFFGPGTRLTVL.

This chain joins TRBV10-3 and TRBJ2-5; either TRBD1 or TRBD2 may fit D (6 bases each). This CDR3 region has 15 residues. In germline, CDR1 is ENHRY, CDR2 SYGVKD. The V gene lost 0 bases and the J gene lost 1 base, with 9 bases spanning the gap. As DNA, the CDR3 is TGTGCCATCAGTGAGTCCGGGGGCAGCCAAGAGACCCAGTACTTC. Translation gives CAISESGGSQETQYF.

CDR3 nucleotides: TGTGCCACCAGGGATCCGGGCCGGGGTGAAGCTTTCTTT. Translated: CATRDPGRGEAFF. The genes are TRBV24-1 and TRBJ1-1; D not resolved. V dropped 7 bases and J dropped 7 bases, with 15 bases sitting between them. CDR3 length equals 13 residues. Per germline, CDR1 KGHDR and CDR2 SFDVKD.

This clone was detected only once. CDR3 in DNA: TGTGCCAGCAGCCTAGGAGCGGGTTCGACCGGGGAGCTGTTTTTT. Translated: CASSLGAGSTGELFF. This chain joins TRBV5-4 and TRBJ2-2; perhaps TRBD2 as D (6 bases). The CDR3 consists of 15 residues. CDR1 and CDR2 (germline): SGHNT, YYREEE (reference sequence). The V and J ends lost 4 bases and 5 bases respectively, with 15 bases between them. The complete variable domain, with remaining parts taken from reference TRBV5-4 and TRBJ2-2, reads ETGVTQSPTHLIKTRGQQVTLRCSSQSGHNTVSWYQQALGQGPQFIFQYYREEENGRGNFPPRFSGLQFPNYSSELNVNALELDDSALYLCASSLGAGSTGELFFGEGSRLTVL.